The entry that follows covers one T cell receptor (beta chain) sequence. 13 Jbeta primers and 60 Vbeta primers were used for the PCR. The method was immunoSEQ multiplex PCR; TCRdb's version includes in-frame clones alone and lacks a portion of them. The sample includes approximately 90,000 clones, over 60% of them seen just once. The sample is drawn from a study of cytomegalovirus exposure and HLA in healthy donors. The CDR3 sequence is 14 residues long. Germline loops: CDR1 SGHTA, CDR2 FQGNSA. The V segment lost 4 bases and the J segment 8 bases; nucleotides outside the gene matches: 8. Source material: PBMCs. The chain combines TRBV7-2 with TRBJ2-1; 7 bases align to TRBD1. This clonotype was sampled from a man aged 35-49 years in good health and CMV-seronegative. CDR3 sequence: CASSYLDRADEQFF. In nucleotides, the CDR3 is TGTGCCAGCAGCTACCTCGACAGGGCCGATGAGCAGTTCTTC.